Presented here are 10 T cell receptor beta chains from one specimen sequenced in a study of cytomegalovirus exposure and HLA in healthy donors. Researchers ran the PCR with 60 Vbeta and 13 Jbeta primers. Sequenced by immunoSEQ multiplex PCR; TCRdb stores in-frame clones only, minus some. This sample has around 100,000 clones, with less than 80% found just once. The sample taken for sequencing was PBMCs. The receptors come from a woman aged 25 to 39 in good health and CMV-seronegative.

The count of this clone is one. The chain joins TRBV7-3 to TRBJ2-3; possibly TRBD1 for D (6 bases). V was pared by 4 bases and J by 0 bases, with 14 bases between. Germline loops: CDR1 SGHTA, CDR2 FQGTGA. There are 16 residues in the CDR3. The CDR3 DNA reads as TGTGCCAGCAGCTCTCAGCCGGACAGTAGCACAGATACGCAGTATTTT. Amino acid sequence: CASSSQPDSSTDTQYF.

The gene calls are TRBV5-1 and TRBJ2-7; 8 bases line up with TRBD1. The germline CDR1 and CDR2 sequences are SGHRS and YFSETQ. The V segment lost 0 bases and the J segment 3 bases; nucleotides outside the gene matches: 11. The CDR3 runs 17 residues. Here the CDR3 DNA reads TGCGCCAGCAGCTTGGGCGACAGGGGCAACTCTTACTACGAGCAGTACTTC. This codes for CASSLGDRGNSYYEQYF.

The chain has TRBV27 and TRBJ1-6, with a possible D match to TRBD1 (5 bases). The germline V and J ends were trimmed by 6 bases and 7 bases, with 13 bases remaining between them. Germline CDR1 MNHEY, CDR2 SMNVEV (reference sequence). There are 14 residues in the CDR3. CDR3 sequence reads: CASRRDSGNSPLHF. CDR3 bases: TGTGCCAGCAGGCGGGACTCGGGGAATTCACCCCTCCACTTT.

This clone was seen only a few times. This rearrangement joins TRBV28 to TRBJ2-2; the match to TRBD2 covers 9 bases. The germline V gene encodes CDR1 MDHEN and CDR2 SYDVKM. The CDR3 is 20 amino acids. Trimming cost V 3 bases and J 7 bases; bases outside gene matches: 21. The CDR3 sequence is CASSLGMRKGLAFFVGELFF. The CDR3 DNA reads TGTGCCAGCAGTTTGGGCATGAGAAAGGGACTAGCCTTTTTTGTCGGGGAGCTGTTTTTT. Full variable domain (remainder filled in from reference TRBV28 and TRBJ2-2): DVKVTQSSRYLVKRTGEKVFLECVQDMDHENMFWYRQDPGLGLRLIYFSYDVKMKEKGDIPEGYSVSREKKERFSLILESASTNQTSMYLCASSLGMRKGLAFFVGELFFGEGSRLTVL.

V gene TRBV7-6 combines with J gene TRBJ2-7, with 7 bases lining up with TRBD1. The CDR3 has 13 amino acids. CDR1 and CDR2 (germline): SGHVS, FNYEAQ. V lost 4 bases to trimming and J lost 7 bases; unmatched junction nucleotides: 7. The CDR3 DNA reads as TGTGCCAGCAGCTCATACAGGGGTTGGGAGCAGTACTTC. Encoded protein: CASSSYRGWEQYF.

CDR3 protein: CASSLVATAYEQYF. CDR3 nucleotide sequence: TGTGCCAGCAGCTTAGTTGCCACAGCCTACGAGCAGTACTTC. V is TRBV7-2 and J is TRBJ2-7; D uncertain. This CDR3 has 14 residues. CDR1 SGHTA and CDR2 FQGNSA come from the germline V gene. V lost 1 base and J 2 bases, leaving 9 bases between the germline ends.

Turning to this clone: Other DNA sequences in this specimen translate into the identical CDR3. CDR3 protein: CASSLGGGGYNEQFF. For the CDR3, the DNA is TGTGCCAGCAGTTTGGGGGGAGGAGGGTACAATGAGCAGTTCTTC. V and J are TRBV28 and TRBJ2-1; the D gene is possibly TRBD2 (6 bases). The V end lost 3 bases, the J end lost 4 bases, and 13 bases lay between the germline ends. The CDR3 is 15 amino acids. CDR1 MDHEN and CDR2 SYDVKM come from the germline V gene.

This clone was recorded a few times. This chain links TRBV30 with TRBJ1-3; D not certain. This CDR3 region has 11 residues. Per germline, CDR1 GTSNPN and CDR2 SVGIG (reference sequence). V lost 2 bases to trimming and J lost 4 bases, with 3 bases between them. The CDR3 is CAWSLGNTIYF. DNA of the CDR3: TGTGCCTGGAGTCTAGGAAACACCATATATTTT.

This CDR3 is CASSSTGTGAYGYTF. The CDR3 DNA sequence: TGTGCCAGCAGCTCGACCGGGACAGGGGCATATGGCTACACCTTC. The chain combines TRBV7-9 with TRBJ1-2; 10 bases are shared with TRBD1. V lost 4 bases to trimming and J lost 5 bases; unmatched junction nucleotides: 7. Germline CDR1 reads SEHNR; CDR2 reads FQNEAQ (reference sequence). This CDR3 has 15 amino acids.

The CDR3 coding sequence is TGTGCCAGCAAGAACTTCGGGACTAGCGGGAGGGGGCAAGGGAACACCGGGGAGCTGTTTTTT. Translation: CASKNFGTSGRGQGNTGELFF. The chain combines TRBV19 with TRBJ2-2, with 16 bases that match TRBD2. CDR1 and CDR2 from the germline V gene are LNHDA and SQIVND (reference sequence). There are 21 residues in the CDR3. Trimming at V came to 9 bases and at J to 1 base, leaving 17 bases not matched to a gene.